These T cell receptor beta chains were read from a single sample in a study of early T cells in non-severe SARS-CoV-2 infection. MiXCR was run by TCRdb on the 5' RACE reads, yielding one entry per CDR3 protein. The table lists roughly 67,000 distinct CDR3 sequences, 12% of them singletons. Sequenced material: whole blood. The receptors were gathered from an adult who was a healthcare worker with PCR-confirmed SARS-CoV-2 infection or an uninfected control (not recorded which). CDR3s include the opening cysteine and the closing phenylalanine or tryptophan. The order of the fields is clone size, V gene, D gene, J gene, CDR3 protein, CDR3 DNA. A D gene is named only where the DNA matches it firmly. Some rows have no size entry. The others give once, few or many, or a class for an expanded clone.

-	TRBV7-2	TRBD2	TRBJ2-3	CASSFRLAGGPFTDTQYF	TGTGCCAGCAGCTTCCGACTAGCGGGGGGGCCATTCACAGATACGCAGTATTTT
many	TRBV18	-	TRBJ1-3	CASSSYTGNTIYF	TGTGCCAGCTCATCCTACACTGGAAACACCATATATTTT
-	TRBV29-1	TRBD1	TRBJ1-2	CSVGGTGVDYGYTF	TGCAGCGTTGGGGGGACAGGGGTTGACTATGGCTACACCTTC
many	TRBV15	-	TRBJ1-6	CATSRDSGTFQLF	TGTGCCACCAGCAGAGATTCGGGGACATTTCAACTCTTT
-	TRBV18	-	TRBJ2-7	CASSPISFSYEQYF	TGTGCCAGCTCACCGATCTCCTTTTCCTACGAGCAGTACTTC
many	TRBV7-2	-	TRBJ2-1	CASSLARDSYNEQFF	TGTGCCAGCAGCTTAGCCCGAGACTCCTACAATGAGCAGTTCTTC
few	TRBV28	-	TRBJ2-1	CASSKGGTYNEQFF	TGTGCCAGCAGCAAGGGAGGAACCTACAATGAGCAGTTCTTC
-	TRBV20-1	TRBD2	TRBJ2-7	CSASLAGSPSEQYF	TGCAGTGCCTCATTAGCGGGGTCTCCCTCGGAGCAGTACTTC
few	TRBV12-3/TRBV12-4	-	TRBJ2-5	CASSPGRSETQYF	TGTGCCAGCAGTCCAGGGCGTAGCGAGACCCAGTACTTC
few	TRBV11-2	-	TRBJ2-2	CASSSQAGAWELFF	TGTGCCAGCAGCTCTCAGGCTGGGGCCTGGGAGCTGTTTTTT
-	TRBV5-4	-	TRBJ2-2	CASSPLGVVGELFF	TGTGCCAGCAGCCCCCTGGGGGTAGTGGGGGAGCTGTTTTTT
few	TRBV12-3/TRBV12-4	-	TRBJ1-1	CASSFRRWSRGADTEAFF	TGTGCCAGCAGTTTCCGACGATGGTCCCGCGGAGCCGACACTGAAGCTTTCTTT
few	TRBV7-2	-	TRBJ2-7	CASSLFSRTKPYEQYF	TGTGCCAGCAGCTTATTCTCCCGGACAAAACCCTACGAGCAGTACTTC
many	TRBV19	-	TRBJ2-7	CASSPGPIYYEQYF	TGTGCCAGTAGTCCAGGACCGATCTACTACGAGCAGTACTTC
many	TRBV7-3	-	TRBJ2-1	CASSLTAGPIYNEQFF	TGTGCCAGCAGCTTAACGGCAGGACCTATTTACAATGAGCAGTTCTTC
few	TRBV14	-	TRBJ1-2	CASSQAVRLYGYTF	TGTGCCAGCAGCCAAGCAGTTCGTCTCTATGGCTACACCTTC
few	TRBV6-6	TRBD1	TRBJ2-7	CASSRDRGGSEQYF	TGTGCCAGCAGTAGGGACAGGGGAGGGAGCGAGCAGTACTTC
many	TRBV29-1	-	TRBJ1-1	CSPGVEAFF	TGCAGCCCTGGCGTAGAAGCTTTCTTT
-	TRBV20-1	TRBD2	TRBJ2-5	CSAPGLAGQETQYF	TGCAGTGCGCCGGGACTAGCGGGGCAAGAGACCCAGTACTTC
-	TRBV5-1	TRBD1	TRBJ2-5	CASRPTGYQETQYF	TGCGCCAGCAGACCGACAGGGTATCAAGAGACCCAGTACTTC
many	TRBV11-2	TRBD1	TRBJ2-3	CASSLVRDRGVSTDTQYF	TGTGCCAGCAGCTTAGTCCGGGACAGGGGAGTGAGCACAGATACGCAGTATTTT
many	TRBV2	-	TRBJ2-4	CAIEGEAKNIQYF	TGTGCCATCGAGGGGGAAGCCAAAAACATTCAGTACTTC
few	TRBV28	-	TRBJ2-1	CASSPSGEQFF	TGTGCCAGCAGCCCGTCGGGGGAGCAGTTCTTC
-	TRBV20-1	TRBD2	TRBJ2-5	CSASPVVAGSGETQYF	TGCAGTGCATCGCCGGTGGTAGCGGGGTCGGGAGAGACCCAGTACTTC
many	TRBV21-1	-	TRBJ2-7	CASRGAWTYEQYF	TGTGCCAGCAGGGGGGCCTGGACCTACGAGCAGTACTTC
-	TRBV2	-	TRBJ1-4	CASSADRFNEKLFF	TGTGCCAGCAGTGCTGACAGATTTAATGAAAAACTGTTTTTT
many	TRBV30	TRBD2	TRBJ2-3	CAWSPGGASDTQYF	TGTGCCTGGAGCCCCGGGGGGGCCTCAGATACGCAGTATTTT
many	TRBV6-6	-	TRBJ1-3	CASTPRDIPFTGNTIYF	TGTGCCAGCACCCCACGGGACATTCCCTTTACTGGAAACACCATATATTTT
-	TRBV9	TRBD2	TRBJ2-1	CASSPRGLAGVNEQFF	TGTGCCAGCAGCCCCCGAGGACTAGCGGGAGTAAATGAGCAGTTCTTC
many	TRBV5-6	-	TRBJ2-3	CASSLDPSSTDTQYF	TGTGCCAGCAGCTTAGATCCGTCTAGCACAGATACGCAGTATTTT
few	TRBV6-6	TRBD1	TRBJ1-6	CASSSPGDRGSPLHF	TGTGCCAGCAGTTCTCCTGGGGACAGGGGATCACCCCTCCACTTT
-	TRBV7-2	-	TRBJ1-1	CASSSTGTLKAFF	TGTGCCAGCAGCTCGACAGGAACACTGAAAGCTTTCTTT
-	TRBV10-2	-	TRBJ2-7	CASSERDSHRYF	TGCGCCAGCAGTGAGCGGGACTCCCACCGGTACTTC
-	TRBV14	TRBD1	TRBJ2-2	CASSQRTGNTGELFF	TGTGCCAGCAGCCAAAGGACAGGGAACACCGGGGAGCTGTTTTTT
-	TRBV7-9	-	TRBJ2-5	CASSSAQRTQYF	TGTGCCAGCAGCTCAGCCCAACGGACCCAGTACTTC